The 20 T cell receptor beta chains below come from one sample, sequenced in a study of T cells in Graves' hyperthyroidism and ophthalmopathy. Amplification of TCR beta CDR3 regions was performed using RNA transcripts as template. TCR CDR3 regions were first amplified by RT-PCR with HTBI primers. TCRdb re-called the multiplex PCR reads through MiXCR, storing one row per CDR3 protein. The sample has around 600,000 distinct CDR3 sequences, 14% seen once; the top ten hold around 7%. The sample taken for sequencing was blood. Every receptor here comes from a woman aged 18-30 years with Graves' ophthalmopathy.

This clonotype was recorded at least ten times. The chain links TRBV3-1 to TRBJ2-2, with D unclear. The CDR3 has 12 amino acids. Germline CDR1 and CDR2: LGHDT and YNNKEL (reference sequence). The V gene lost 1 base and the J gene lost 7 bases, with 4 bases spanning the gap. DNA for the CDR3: TGTGCCAGCAGCCAAGGGAGCGGGGAGCTGTTTTTT. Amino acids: CASSQGSGELFF. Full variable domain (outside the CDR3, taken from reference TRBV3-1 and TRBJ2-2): DTAVSQTPKYLVTQMGNDKSIKCEQNLGHDTMYWYKQDSKKFLKIMFSYNNKELIINETVPNRFSPKSPDKAHLNLHINSLELGDSAVYFCASSQGSGELFFGEGSRLTVL.

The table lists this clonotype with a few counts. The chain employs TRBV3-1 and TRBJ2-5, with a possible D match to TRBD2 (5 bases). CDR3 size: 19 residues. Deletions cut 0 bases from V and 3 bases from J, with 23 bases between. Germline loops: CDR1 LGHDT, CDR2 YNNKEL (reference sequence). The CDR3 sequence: CASSQETLVGERSKETQYF. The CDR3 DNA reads TGTGCCAGCAGCCAAGAAACCCTCGTTGGGGAGCGTTCCAAAGAGACCCAGTACTTC.

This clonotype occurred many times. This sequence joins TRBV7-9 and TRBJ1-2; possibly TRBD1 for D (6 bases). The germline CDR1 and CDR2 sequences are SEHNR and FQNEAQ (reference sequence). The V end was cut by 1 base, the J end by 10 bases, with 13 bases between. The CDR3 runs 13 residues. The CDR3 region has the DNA TGTGCCAGCAGCTTAGATAGGACAGAAGTCTACACCTTC. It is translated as CASSLDRTEVYTF.

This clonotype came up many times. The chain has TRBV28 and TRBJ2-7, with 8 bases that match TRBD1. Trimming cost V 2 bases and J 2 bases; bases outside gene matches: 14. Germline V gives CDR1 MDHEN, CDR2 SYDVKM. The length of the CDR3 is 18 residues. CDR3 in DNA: TGTGCCAGCAGTTTAGGTGTACAGGGGGGCGCAACAACCTACGAGCAGTACTTC. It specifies CASSLGVQGGATTYEQYF.

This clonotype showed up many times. The CDR3 sequence is CSARDGLAGTYEQYF. CDR3 nucleotide sequence: TGCAGTGCTAGAGATGGACTAGCGGGAACCTACGAGCAGTACTTC. This chain links TRBV20-1 with TRBJ2-7; 12 nucleotides line up with TRBD2. V lost 0 bases and J lost 2; bases outside the gene matches: 2. This CDR3 spans 15 amino acids. Germline CDR1 and CDR2: DFQATT and SNEGSKA (reference sequence).

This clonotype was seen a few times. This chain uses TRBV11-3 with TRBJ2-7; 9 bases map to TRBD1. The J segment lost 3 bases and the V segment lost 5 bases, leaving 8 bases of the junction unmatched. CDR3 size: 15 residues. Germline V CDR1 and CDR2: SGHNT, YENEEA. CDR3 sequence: CASSPGGDRDYEQYF. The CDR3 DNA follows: TGTGCCAGCAGCCCAGGGGGGGACAGGGACTACGAGCAGTACTTC. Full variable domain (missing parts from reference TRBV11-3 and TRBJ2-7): EAGVVQSPRYKIIEKKQPVAFWCNPISGHNTLYWYLQNLGQGPELLIRYENEEAVDDSQLPKDRFSAERLKGVDSTLKIQPAELGDSAVYLCASSPGGDRDYEQYFGPGTRLTVT.

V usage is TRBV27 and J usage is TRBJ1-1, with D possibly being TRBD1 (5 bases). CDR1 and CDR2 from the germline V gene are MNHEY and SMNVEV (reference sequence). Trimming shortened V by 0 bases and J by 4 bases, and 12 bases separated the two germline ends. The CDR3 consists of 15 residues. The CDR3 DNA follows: TGTGCCAGCAGTTTATCGGGGGGTTTCGGCACTGAAGCTTTCTTT. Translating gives CASSLSGGFGTEAFF.

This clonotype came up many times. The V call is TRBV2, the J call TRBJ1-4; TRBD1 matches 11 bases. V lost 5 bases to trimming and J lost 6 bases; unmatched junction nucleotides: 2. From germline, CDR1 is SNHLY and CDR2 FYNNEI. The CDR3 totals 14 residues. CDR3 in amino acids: CASSRDRGDEKLFF. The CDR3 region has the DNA TGTGCCAGCAGTCGGGACAGGGGGGATGAAAAACTGTTTTTT.

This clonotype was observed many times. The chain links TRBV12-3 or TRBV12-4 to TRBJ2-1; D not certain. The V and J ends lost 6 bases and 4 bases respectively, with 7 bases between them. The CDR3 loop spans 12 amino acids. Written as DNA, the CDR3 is TGTGCCAGCAGGGTCCAGTACAATGAGCAGTTCTTC. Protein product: CASRVQYNEQFF.

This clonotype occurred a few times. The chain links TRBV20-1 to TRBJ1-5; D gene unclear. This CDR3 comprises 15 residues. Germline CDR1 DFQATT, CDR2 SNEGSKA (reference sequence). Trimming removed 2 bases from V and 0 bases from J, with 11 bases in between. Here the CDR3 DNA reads TGCAGTGCTAGAAGCAGTCCCTATAGCAATCAGCCCCAGCATTTT. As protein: CSARSSPYSNQPQHF.

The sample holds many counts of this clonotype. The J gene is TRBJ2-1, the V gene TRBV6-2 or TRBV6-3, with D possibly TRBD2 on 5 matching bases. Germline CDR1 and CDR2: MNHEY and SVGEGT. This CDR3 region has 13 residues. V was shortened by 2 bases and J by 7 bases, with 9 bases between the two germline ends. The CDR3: CASSYGLANEQFF. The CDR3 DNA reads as TGTGCCAGCAGTTACGGGCTAGCTAATGAGCAGTTCTTC.

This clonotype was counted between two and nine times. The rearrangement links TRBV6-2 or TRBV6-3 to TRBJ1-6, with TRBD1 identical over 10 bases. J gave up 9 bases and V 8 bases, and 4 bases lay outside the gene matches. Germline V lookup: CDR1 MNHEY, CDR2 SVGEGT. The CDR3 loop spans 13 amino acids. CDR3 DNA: TGTGCCAGCTCGAGGACAGGGGGTTCACCCCTCCACTTT. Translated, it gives CASSRTGGSPLHF.

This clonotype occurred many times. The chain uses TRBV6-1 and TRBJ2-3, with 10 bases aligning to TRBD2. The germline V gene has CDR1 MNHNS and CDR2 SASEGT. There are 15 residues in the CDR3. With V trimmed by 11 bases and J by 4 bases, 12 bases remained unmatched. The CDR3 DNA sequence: TGTGCCCACCAGGCCCTAGCGGGAGATGCAGATACGCAGTATTTT. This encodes CAHQALAGDADTQYF.

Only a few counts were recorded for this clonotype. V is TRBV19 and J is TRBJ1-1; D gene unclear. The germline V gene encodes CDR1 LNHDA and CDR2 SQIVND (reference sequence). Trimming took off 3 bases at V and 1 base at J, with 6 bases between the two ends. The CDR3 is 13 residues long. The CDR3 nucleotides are TGTGCCAGTAGTATCCTCTGGAACACTGAAGCTTTCTTT. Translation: CASSILWNTEAFF.

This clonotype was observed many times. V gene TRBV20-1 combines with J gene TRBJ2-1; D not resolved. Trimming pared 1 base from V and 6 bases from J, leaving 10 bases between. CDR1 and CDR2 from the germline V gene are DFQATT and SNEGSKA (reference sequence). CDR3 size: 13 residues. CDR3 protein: CSARAAIGNEQFF. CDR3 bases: TGCAGTGCTAGAGCAGCGATCGGCAATGAGCAGTTCTTC.

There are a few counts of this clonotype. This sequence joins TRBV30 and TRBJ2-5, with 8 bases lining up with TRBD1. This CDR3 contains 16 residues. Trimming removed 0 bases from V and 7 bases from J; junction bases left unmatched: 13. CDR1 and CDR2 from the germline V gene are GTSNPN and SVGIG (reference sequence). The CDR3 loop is CAWSVLGTGPEGTQYF. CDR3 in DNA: TGTGCCTGGAGTGTACTTGGGACAGGCCCCGAGGGGACCCAGTACTTC.

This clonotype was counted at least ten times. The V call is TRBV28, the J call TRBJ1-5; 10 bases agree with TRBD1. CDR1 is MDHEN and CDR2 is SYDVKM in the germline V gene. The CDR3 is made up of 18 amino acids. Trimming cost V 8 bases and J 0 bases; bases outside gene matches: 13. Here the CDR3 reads CASRLPGQGPYSNQPQHF. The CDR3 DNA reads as TGTGCCAGCCGTCTTCCGGGACAGGGGCCGTATAGCAATCAGCCCCAGCATTTT.

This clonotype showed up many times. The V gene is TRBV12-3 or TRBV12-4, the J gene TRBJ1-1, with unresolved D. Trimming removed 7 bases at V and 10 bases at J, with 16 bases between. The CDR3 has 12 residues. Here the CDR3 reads CASNPGSASAFF. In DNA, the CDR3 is TGTGCCAGCAACCCTGGCAGTGCGTCAGCTTTCTTT.

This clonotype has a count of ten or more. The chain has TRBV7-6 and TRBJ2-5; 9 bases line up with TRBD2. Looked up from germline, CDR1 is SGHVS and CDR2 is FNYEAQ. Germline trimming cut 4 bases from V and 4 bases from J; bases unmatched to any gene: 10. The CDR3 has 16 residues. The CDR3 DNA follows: TGTGCCAGCAGCTGGCTAGCGGGACCTATTCCAGAGACCCAGTACTTC. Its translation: CASSWLAGPIPETQYF.

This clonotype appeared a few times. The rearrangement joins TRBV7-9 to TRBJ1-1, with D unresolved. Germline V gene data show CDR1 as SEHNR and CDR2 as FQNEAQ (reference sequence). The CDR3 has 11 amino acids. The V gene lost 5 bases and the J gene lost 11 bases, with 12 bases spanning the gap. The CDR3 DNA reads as TGTGCCAGCAGCCCGAAGGTATTGGCTTTCTTT. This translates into CASSPKVLAFF.